This T cell receptor (beta chain) was captured in a study of T cells in Graves' hyperthyroidism and ophthalmopathy. Findings and limits, study-wide: Blood also held most thyroid clonotypes expanded beyond 0.001.

This CDR3 contains 15 residues. V lost 2 bases and J 0 bases, leaving 9 bases between the germline ends. Germline CDR1 and CDR2: SGHTS and YDEGEE. In this sample, this clonotype turned up a few times. Its antigen remains unidentified. It was RNA transcripts that yielded the amplified TCR beta CDR3 regions. HTBI primers drove first-round RT-PCR of the TCR CDR3. From the multiplex PCR reads, TCRdb called clonotypes with MiXCR, one entry per CDR3 protein. The sample lists around 490,000 distinct CDR3 sequences; 15% to 20% were seen once. This clonotype was obtained from a man aged 40-49 years with Graves' ophthalmopathy. The sample consisted of blood. This chain connects TRBV5-8 to TRBJ1-3; D remains ambiguous. CDR3 protein: CASSFSGSSGNTIYF. In nucleotides, the CDR3 is TGTGCCAGCAGCTTCTCAGGTTCCTCTGGAAACACCATATATTTT.